This T cell receptor (beta chain) originates from a study of OX40 agonist ivuxolimab in advanced cancers. Profiling relied on immunoSEQ multiplex PCR, and the TCRdb table lists in-frame clones only, not all of them. The sample gives tens of thousands of clones, about 86% of which show up once; 32% is in the top ten. Findings of the study overall: At 0.1 to 3.0 mg/kg, clonal expansion of CD4+ and CD8+ blood T cells had occurred by week 6.

About this clone itself: Its antigen remains unidentified.

The CDR3 has 15 amino acids. The V segment lost 5 bases and the J segment 8 bases; nucleotides outside the gene matches: 5. Per germline, CDR1 MNHEY and CDR2 SMNVEV (reference sequence). Autoimmune disease history or systemic immunosuppression disqualified patients. Baseline was the first blood sampling point, followed by cycle 4 day 1 and cycle 7 day 1. The receptor's source is an adult with an advanced solid tumor such as melanoma, head and neck, liver or kidney cancer. The chain recombines TRBV27 with TRBJ2-1, with 14 nucleotides matching TRBD2. Sequencing used CD4+ or CD8+ T cells sorted from blood, obtained in a trial of the OX40 agonist ivuxolimab. CDR3 bases: TGTGCCAGCAGTGCCGTGACTAGCGGGAGGGATGAGCAGTTCTTC. Encoded protein: CASSAVTSGRDEQFF.